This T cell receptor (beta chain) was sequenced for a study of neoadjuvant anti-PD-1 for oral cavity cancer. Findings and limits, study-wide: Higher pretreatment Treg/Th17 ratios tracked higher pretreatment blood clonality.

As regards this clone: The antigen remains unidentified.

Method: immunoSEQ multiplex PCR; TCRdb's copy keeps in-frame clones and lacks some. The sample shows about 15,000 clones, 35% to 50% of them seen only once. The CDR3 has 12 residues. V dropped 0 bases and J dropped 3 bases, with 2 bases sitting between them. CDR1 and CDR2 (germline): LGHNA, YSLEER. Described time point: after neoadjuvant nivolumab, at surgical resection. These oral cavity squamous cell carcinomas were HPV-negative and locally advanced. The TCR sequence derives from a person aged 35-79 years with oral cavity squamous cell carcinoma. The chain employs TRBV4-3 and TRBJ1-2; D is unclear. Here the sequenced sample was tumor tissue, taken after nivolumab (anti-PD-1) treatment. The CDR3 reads CASSQEDYGYTF. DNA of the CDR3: TGCGCCAGCAGCCAAGAGGACTATGGCTACACCTTC.